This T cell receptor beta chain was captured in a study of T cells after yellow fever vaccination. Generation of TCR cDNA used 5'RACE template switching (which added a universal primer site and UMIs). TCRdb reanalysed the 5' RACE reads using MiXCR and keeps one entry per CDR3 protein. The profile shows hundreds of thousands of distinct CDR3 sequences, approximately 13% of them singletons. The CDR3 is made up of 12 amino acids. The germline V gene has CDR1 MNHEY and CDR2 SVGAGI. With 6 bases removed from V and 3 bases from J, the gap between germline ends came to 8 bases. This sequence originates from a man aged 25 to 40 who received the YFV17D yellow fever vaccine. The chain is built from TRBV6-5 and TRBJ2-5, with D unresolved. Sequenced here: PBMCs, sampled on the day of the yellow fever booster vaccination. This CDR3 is CASRSQKETQYF. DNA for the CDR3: TGTGCCAGCAGGTCACAAAAAGAGACCCAGTACTTC.